Detailed here is one T cell receptor (beta chain). As yet, its antigen is unknown. Before any sequencing was done, the ViraFEST assay used viral peptide pools to expand antigen-specific CD4+ T cells. Subsequent to a culture period of around 10 days, CD4+ T cells were isolated. Each participant was given two doses of one vaccine (BNT162b2 or mRNA-1273). These data belong to a study of vaccination effects on CD4 cells after COVID-19. Study-level background: Post-vaccine samples followed the second dose by a median of 72 days.

The method was immunoSEQ multiplex PCR; TCRdb's version includes in-frame clones alone and lacks a portion of them. Among approximately 70,000 clones listed, approximately 80% were seen once. The CDR3 extends over 12 amino acids. V was clipped by 6 bases and J by 7 bases, with 9 bases between them. CDR1 SNHLY and CDR2 FYNNEI come from the germline V gene. This sample comprised CD4+ T cells from PBMCs cultured with HCoV-229E spike peptides, obtained after COVID-19 vaccination. This sequence originates from a human donor who received a COVID-19 vaccine. The V call is TRBV2, the J call TRBJ2-2; a possible D gene is TRBD2 (5 bases). The CDR3 spells CASRVGVGELFF. DNA for the CDR3: TGTGCCAGCAGGGTCGGGGTCGGGGAGCTGTTTTTT.